The T cell receptor (beta chain) under discussion was sequenced for a study of control samples from healthy donors and cancer patients. CDR3 size: 13 residues. Trimming stripped 4 bases from V and 6 bases from J, with 9 bases between. CDR1 is SEHNR, CDR2 FQNEAQ, per germline (reference sequence). This clone was observed a single time. Method: immunoSEQ multiplex PCR; TCRdb's copy keeps in-frame clones and lacks some. The data show under 130,000 clones, about 83% seen once. Sequencing used blood. The chain links TRBV7-9 to TRBJ2-2; D gene uncertain. This sequence originates from a woman aged 45-65 years in good health. CDR3 in DNA: TGTGCCAGCAGCTGGATCGAGGCCGGGGAGCTGTTTTTT. Its protein product is CASSWIEAGELFF.